The 6 T cell receptor beta chains reported below all come from one sample, sequenced in a study of blood T cells in healthy people across ages. It was with a sample-barcoded 5' primer and a J-beta primer mix that a second PCR of roughly 7 to 12 cycles was run. MiXCR, run by TCRdb on the 5' RACE reads, gives a single entry per CDR3 protein. The table lists some 670,000 distinct CDR3 sequences, approximately 52% of them singletons, with roughly 13% in the top ten. Sequencing was performed on blood. The receptors stem from a woman of 80 years or more in good health.

This clonotype was counted only a few times. The chain joins TRBV30 to TRBJ1-5; D call uncertain. CDR1 and CDR2 (germline): GTSNPN, SVGIG (reference sequence). CDR3 length: 15 amino acids. Trimming removed 3 bases from V and 4 bases from J, with 16 bases in between. CDR3 coding DNA: TGTGCCTGGAGGGCACCGGGAGGGCTTAATCAGCCCCAGCATTTT. Translation gives CAWRAPGGLNQPQHF.

On this clonotype itself: The junction shows a germline mismatch at one end, possibly a read error. This chain uses TRBV29-1 with TRBJ2-1; TRBD1 aligns across 9 bases. CDR3 size: 14 residues. Germline lookup yields CDR1 SQVTM and CDR2 ANQGSEA. In DNA form, the CDR3 reads TGCAGCGTTGGAGGGACAGGGAGAAACAATGAGCGGTTCTTC. It translates to CSVGGTGRNNERFF.

J is TRBJ2-1 and V is TRBV2; TRBD1 aligns across 7 bases. The ends lost 9 bases at V and 4 bases at J; junction bases unmatched: 6. Germline lookup yields CDR1 SNHLY and CDR2 FYNNEI. The CDR3 contains 13 residues. The CDR3 bases are TGTGCCAGTGTAACAGGGGAATACAATGAGCAGTTCTTC. Translated: CASVTGEYNEQFF.

This clonotype has a count of ten or more. The CDR3 protein is CATSRGQGYNSPLHF. In DNA form, the CDR3 reads TGTGCCACCAGCAGGGGACAGGGGTATAATTCACCCCTCCACTTT. The chain combines TRBV15 with TRBJ1-6; 10 nucleotides agree with TRBD1. This CDR3 region has 15 residues. V shed 3 bases and J 4 bases; nucleotides not matched to a gene: 0. The germline V gene has CDR1 LNHNV and CDR2 YYDKDF (reference sequence).

This clonotype was seen a handful of times. V is TRBV10-3 and J is TRBJ2-1; D unclear. V shed 6 bases and J shed 3 bases, with 0 bases lying between them. The CDR3 is made up of 10 amino acids. Germline lookup yields CDR1 ENHRY and CDR2 SYGVKD. CDR3: CAISYNEQFF. CDR3 nucleotides: TGTGCCATCAGCTACAATGAGCAGTTCTTC.

The chain links TRBV6-6 to TRBJ2-7; D uncertain. CDR1 is MNHNY and CDR2 is SVGAGI in the germline V gene (reference sequence). The CDR3 loop spans 14 amino acids. Trimming stripped 2 bases from V and 0 bases from J, with 8 bases between. In nucleotides, the CDR3 is TGTGCCAGCAGTTACGGGTCCGACTCCTACGAGCAGTACTTC. Residues: CASSYGSDSYEQYF.